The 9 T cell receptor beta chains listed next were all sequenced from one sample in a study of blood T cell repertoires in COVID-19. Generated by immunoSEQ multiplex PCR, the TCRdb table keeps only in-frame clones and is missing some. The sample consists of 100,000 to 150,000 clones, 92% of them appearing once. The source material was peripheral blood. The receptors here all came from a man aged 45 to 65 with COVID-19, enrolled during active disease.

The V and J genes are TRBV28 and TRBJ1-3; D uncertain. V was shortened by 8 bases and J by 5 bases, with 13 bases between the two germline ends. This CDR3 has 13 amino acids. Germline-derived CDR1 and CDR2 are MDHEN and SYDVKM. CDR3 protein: CASSNGGRNTIYF. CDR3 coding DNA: TGTGCCAGCTCGAACGGCGGGCGAAACACCATATATTTT.

In DNA, the CDR3 is TGTGCCATCGTCAGGGGAAGGTGGGACCCCAATCCCTACGAGCAGTACTTC. Encoded protein: CAIVRGRWDPNPYEQYF. This sequence joins TRBV27 and TRBJ2-7, with D possibly matching TRBD1 (6 bases). Trimming took off 10 bases at V and 2 bases at J, with 27 bases between the two ends. Germline V gene data show CDR1 as MNHEY and CDR2 as SMNVEV (reference sequence). The CDR3 length is 17 residues.

The CDR3 region is CASSLVKGFSTDTQYF. The CDR3 DNA sequence: TGCGCCAGCAGCTTGGTCAAGGGGTTTAGCACAGATACGCAGTATTTT. The chain employs TRBV5-1 and TRBJ2-3; tentatively, D is TRBD1 (5 bases). The CDR3 is made up of 16 amino acids. The germline gives CDR1 SGHRS, CDR2 YFSETQ. V was pared by 0 bases and J by 0 bases, with 11 bases between.

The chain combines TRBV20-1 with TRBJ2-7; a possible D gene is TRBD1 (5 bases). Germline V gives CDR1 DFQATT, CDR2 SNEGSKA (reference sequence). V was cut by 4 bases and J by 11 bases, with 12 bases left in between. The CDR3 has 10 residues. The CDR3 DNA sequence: TGCAGTGCTACCCGACAGCCGGAGTACTTC. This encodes CSATRQPEYF.

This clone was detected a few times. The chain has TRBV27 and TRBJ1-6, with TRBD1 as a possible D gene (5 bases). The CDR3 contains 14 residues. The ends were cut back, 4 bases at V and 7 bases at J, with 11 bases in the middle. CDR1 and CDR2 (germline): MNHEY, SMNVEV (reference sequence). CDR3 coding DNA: TGTGCCAGCAGTTCACCTGGGGCGAATTCACCCCTCCACTTT. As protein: CASSSPGANSPLHF.

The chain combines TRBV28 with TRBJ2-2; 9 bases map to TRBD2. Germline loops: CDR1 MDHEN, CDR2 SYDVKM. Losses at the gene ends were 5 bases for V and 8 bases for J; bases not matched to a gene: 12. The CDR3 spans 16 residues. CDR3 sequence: CASSPGRAGGLGELFF. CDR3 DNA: TGTGCCAGCAGTCCCGGCCGGGCGGGAGGGCTTGGGGAGCTGTTTTTT.

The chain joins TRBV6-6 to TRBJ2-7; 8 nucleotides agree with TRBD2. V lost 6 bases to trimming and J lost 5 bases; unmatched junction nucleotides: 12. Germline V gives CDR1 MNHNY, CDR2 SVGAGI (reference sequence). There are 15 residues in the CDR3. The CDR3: CASSPGRGAYDEQYV. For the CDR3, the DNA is TGTGCCAGCAGCCCGGGGCGGGGGGCGTACGACGAGCAGTACGTC.

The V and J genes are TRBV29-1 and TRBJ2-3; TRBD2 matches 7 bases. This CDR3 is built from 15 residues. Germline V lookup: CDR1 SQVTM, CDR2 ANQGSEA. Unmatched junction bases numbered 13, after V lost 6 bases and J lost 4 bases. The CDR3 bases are TGCAGCGTACCTAGACTAGCCCAGGACCCAGATACGCAGTATTTT. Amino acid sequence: CSVPRLAQDPDTQYF.

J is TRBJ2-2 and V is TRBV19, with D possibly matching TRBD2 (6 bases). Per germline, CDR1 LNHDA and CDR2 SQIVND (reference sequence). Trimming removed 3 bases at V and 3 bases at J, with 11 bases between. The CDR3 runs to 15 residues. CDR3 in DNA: TGTGCCAGTAGTATCGCGGTAGCGGACACCGGGGAGCTGTTTTTT. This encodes CASSIAVADTGELFF.